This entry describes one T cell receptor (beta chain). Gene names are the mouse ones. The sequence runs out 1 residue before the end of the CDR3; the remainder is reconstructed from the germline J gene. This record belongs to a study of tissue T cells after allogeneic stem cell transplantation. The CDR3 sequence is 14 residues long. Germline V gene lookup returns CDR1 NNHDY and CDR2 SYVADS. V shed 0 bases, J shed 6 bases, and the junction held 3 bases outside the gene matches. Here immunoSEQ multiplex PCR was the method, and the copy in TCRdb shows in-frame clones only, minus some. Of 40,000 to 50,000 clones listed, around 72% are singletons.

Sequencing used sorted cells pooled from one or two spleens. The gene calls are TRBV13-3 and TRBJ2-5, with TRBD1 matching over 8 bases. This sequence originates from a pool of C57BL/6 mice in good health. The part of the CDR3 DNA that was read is TGTGCCAGCAGTGATGAAGCAGGGGGCGACACCCAGTAC. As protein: CASSDEAGGDTQY. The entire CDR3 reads CASSDEAGGDTQYF.